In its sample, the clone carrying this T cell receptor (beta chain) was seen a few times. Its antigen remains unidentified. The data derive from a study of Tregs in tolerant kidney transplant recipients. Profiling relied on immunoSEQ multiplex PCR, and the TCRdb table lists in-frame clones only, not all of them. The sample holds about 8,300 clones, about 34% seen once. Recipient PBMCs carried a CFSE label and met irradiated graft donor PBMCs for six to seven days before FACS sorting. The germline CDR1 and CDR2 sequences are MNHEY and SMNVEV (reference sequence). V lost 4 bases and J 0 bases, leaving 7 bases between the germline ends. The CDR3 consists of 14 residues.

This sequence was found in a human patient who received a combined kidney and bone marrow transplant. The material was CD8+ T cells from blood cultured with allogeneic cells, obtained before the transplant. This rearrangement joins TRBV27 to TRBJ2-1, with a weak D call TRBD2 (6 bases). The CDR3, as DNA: TGTGCCAGCAGTTGGACTATCTCCTACAATGAGCAGTTCTTC. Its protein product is CASSWTISYNEQFF.